This T cell receptor beta chain was sequenced in a study of cytomegalovirus exposure and HLA in healthy donors. Vbeta (60) and Jbeta (13) primers were used in the PCR. Some clones are missing from TCRdb's copy, which holds only in-frame ones; the method was immunoSEQ multiplex PCR. The data show roughly 120,000 clones, around 9% seen once. This CDR3 is built from 13 residues. Trimming left V 5 bases short and J 0 bases short, with 5 bases between. CDR1 and CDR2 from the germline V gene are SNHLY and FYNNEI. The V and J genes are TRBV2 and TRBJ1-5; D gene ambiguous. The sequence was collected from a man in his forties or fifties in good health and CMV-seronegative. The source material was PBMCs. The CDR3 DNA is TGTGCCAGCAGTCCAGATAGCAATCAGCCCCAGCATTTT. Translation: CASSPDSNQPQHF. The whole variable domain, filled in from reference TRBV2 and TRBJ1-5, reads EPEVTQTPSHQVTQMGQEVILRCVPISNHLYFYWYRQILGQKVEFLVSFYNNEISEKSEIFDDQFSVERPDGSNFTLKIRSTKLEDSAMYFCASSPDSNQPQHFGDGTRLSIL.